In its sample, the clone carrying this T cell receptor (beta chain) was seen a few times. What it binds is not known. Through a sample-barcoded 5' primer and a J-beta primer mix, a second PCR was run for about 6 to 11 cycles. TCRdb passed the 5' RACE reads through MiXCR, listing each CDR3 protein once. This sample has approximately 1.5 million distinct CDR3 sequences, with 40% to 45% found just once. This record belongs to a study of blood T cells in healthy people across ages. Study background: Template switching picked up about one barcoded beta molecule for each two T cells. Study-wide results and limits: From one million sequenced T cells, diversity estimates were lower bounds.

The V end lost 2 bases, the J end lost 3 bases, and 11 bases lay between the germline ends. Germline-derived CDR1 and CDR2 are MNHEY and SVGAGI. This CDR3 has 15 amino acids. Roughly 10 milliliters of peripheral blood were drawn from each donor into EDTA-treated tubes. The sequencing sample was made of blood. The rearrangement links TRBV6-5 to TRBJ2-1; TRBD1 might be the D (7 bases). This TCR was recovered from a woman younger than 35 in good health. The CDR3 DNA sequence: TGTGCCAGCAGTTACGGACAGGACTACTACAATGAGCAGTTCTTC. As protein: CASSYGQDYYNEQFF.